One sample yielded the 5 T cell receptor beta chains listed below, sequenced in a study of OX40 agonist ivuxolimab in advanced cancers. Sequencing used immunoSEQ multiplex PCR; TCRdb keeps in-frame clones, though not all of them. The table has 15,000 to 20,000 clones, 75% to 90% seen once; the top ten hold under 35%. This specimen consisted of CD4+ or CD8+ T cells sorted from blood, obtained in a trial of the OX40 agonist ivuxolimab. These TCRs come from an adult with an advanced solid tumor such as melanoma, head and neck, liver or kidney cancer.

The V call is TRBV7-9, the J call TRBJ2-1, with 13 bases matching TRBD2. CDR1 and CDR2 (germline): SEHNR, FQNEAQ (reference sequence). This CDR3 has 14 residues. Trimming cost V 5 bases and J 8 bases; bases outside gene matches: 3. CDR3: CASSGLAGVDEQFF. CDR3 DNA: TGTGCCAGCAGCGGACTAGCGGGAGTCGATGAGCAGTTCTTC.

V usage is TRBV9 and J usage is TRBJ2-2; D is unresolved. Germline CDR1 SGDLS, CDR2 YYNGEE. The CDR3 consists of 12 residues. V lost 3 bases and J lost 4, with 4 bases in between. The CDR3 region has the DNA TGTGCCAGCAGCGGTAGCACCGGGGAGCTGTTTTTT. Protein: CASSGSTGELFF.

The rearrangement joins TRBV4-3 to TRBJ1-2; D not resolved. Looked up from germline, CDR1 is LGHNA and CDR2 is YSLEER. Deletions cut 5 bases from V and 3 bases from J, with 19 bases between. This CDR3 has 16 amino acids. The CDR3: CASSDGGETDYYGYTF. CDR3 coding DNA: TGCGCCAGCAGCGATGGTGGCGAGACGGACTACTATGGCTACACCTTC.

The CDR3 loop is CASSPNSGSSYEQYF. The CDR3 coding sequence is TGTGCCAGCAGCCCGAATAGCGGGAGTAGCTACGAGCAGTACTTC. The V call is TRBV9, the J call TRBJ2-7; 9 bases fit TRBD2. Germline V CDR1 and CDR2: SGDLS, YYNGEE. V was clipped by 4 bases and J by 3 bases; unmatched bases: 8. This CDR3 comprises 15 residues.

The chain recombines TRBV5-1 with TRBJ2-3; D unclear. CDR1 and CDR2 (germline): SGHRS, YFSETQ. V was trimmed by 3 bases and J by 6 bases, leaving 14 bases between them. This CDR3 region has 14 residues. CDR3 nucleotides: TGCGCCAGCAGCTCAGAGTACCTAGGTGATACGCAGTATTTT. Residues: CASSSEYLGDTQYF.